The 30 T cell receptor beta chains presented below share a single source sample, sequenced in a study of human T cells and chemical hapten exposure. Time point: patch test 2, 6 weeks after DPC sensitization. Treatment described: therapeutic diphenylcyclopropenone sensitization with weekly scalp DPC. Using its own MiXCR run on the RACE reads, TCRdb lists one record per CDR3 protein. The data hold about 55,000 distinct CDR3 sequences, with around 9.5% observed a single time. The sample consisted of whole blood, taken in connection with sensitization to the hapten diphenylcyclopropenone (DPC). The source of these receptors is a woman in her forties or fifties with alopecia areata. Some clones in this sample may be carry-over from other donors' samples.

This clonotype came up a few times. The rearrangement uses TRBV10-1 and TRBJ2-5; tentatively, D is TRBD1 (5 bases). Germline V CDR1 and CDR2: WNHNN, SYGVQD (reference sequence). V was clipped by 2 bases and J by 3 bases, with 7 bases between them. The CDR3 totals 13 residues. The chain's CDR3 is CASSEGAEETQYF. DNA for the CDR3: TGCGCCAGCAGTGAGGGGGCCGAAGAGACCCAGTACTTC.

This clonotype was counted between two and nine times. The chain is built from TRBV6-2 or TRBV6-3 and TRBJ2-2, with D possibly matching TRBD2 (5 bases). V gave up 2 bases and J gave up 3 bases, with 7 bases separating them. Germline lookup yields CDR1 MNHEY and CDR2 SVGEGT. CDR3 length equals 14 residues. The DNA of the CDR3 is TGTGCCAGCAGTTACGCGGGTTACACCGGGGAGCTGTTTTTT. Translated, it gives CASSYAGYTGELFF.

This clonotype has at least ten counts. This chain links TRBV28 with TRBJ1-1, with no clear D. Germline values: CDR1 MDHEN, CDR2 SYDVKM. V was clipped by 7 bases and J by 5 bases, with 14 bases between them. This CDR3 comprises 13 residues. CDR3 DNA sequence: TGTGCCAGCAACACGCCCGCAAGGACTGAAGCTTTCTTT. Its protein product is CASNTPARTEAFF.

The chain has TRBV7-2 and TRBJ2-7; 8 nucleotides line up with TRBD1. V shed 3 bases and J 5 bases; nucleotides not matched to a gene: 3. Germline-derived CDR1 and CDR2 are SGHTA and FQGNSA. There are 13 residues in the CDR3. The CDR3, as DNA: TGTGCCAGCAGCTTCGCGACAGGGGACGAGCAGTACTTC. Residues: CASSFATGDEQYF.

This clonotype showed up just a few times. The chain couples TRBV14 to TRBJ2-1; maybe TRBD1 (6 bases). The CDR3 totals 16 residues. CDR1 is SGHDN and CDR2 is FVKESK in the germline V gene. The ends were cut back, 1 base at V and 2 bases at J, with 12 bases in the middle. The CDR3 here is CASSQASRGPYNEQFF. The CDR3 region has the DNA TGTGCCAGCAGCCAAGCCAGCAGGGGTCCCTACAATGAGCAGTTCTTC. The full variable domain, rest sourced from reference TRBV14 and TRBJ2-1, is EAGVTQFPSHSVIEKGQTVTLRCDPISGHDNLYWYRRVMGKEIKFLLHFVKESKQDESGMPNNRFLAERTGGTYSTLKVQPAELEDSGVYFCASSQASRGPYNEQFFGPGTRLTVL.

This clonotype came up a few times. The chain joins TRBV11-2 to TRBJ1-4; D perhaps matches TRBD1 (6 bases). The CDR3 has 16 residues. V was shortened by 3 bases and J by 4 bases, with 15 bases between the two germline ends. CDR1 is SGHAT, CDR2 FQNNGV, per germline. The CDR3: CASSFHLDSDNEKLFF. In DNA, the CDR3 is TGTGCCAGCAGCTTCCACTTGGACAGCGATAATGAAAAACTGTTTTTT.

The genes are TRBV5-1 and TRBJ2-7; TRBD2 is a possible D gene (6 bases). The V end was cut by 2 bases, the J end by 6 bases, with 15 bases between. This CDR3 is built from 14 residues. CDR1 and CDR2 from the germline V gene are SGHRS and YFSETQ. The CDR3 DNA reads as TGCGCCAGCAGCTTTGAGGGAGGCCTTCGCGAGCAGTACTTC. This gives the protein CASSFEGGLREQYF.

J is TRBJ1-1 and V is TRBV29-1, with 8 bases aligning to TRBD1. Germline-derived CDR1 and CDR2 are SQVTM and ANQGSEA. The CDR3 length is 13 residues. The V gene end was trimmed by 1 base and the J gene end by 4 bases; junction bases not matched to a gene: 2. The CDR3 DNA reads TGCAGCGTTGAAGGCCAGGGGGCCACTGAAGCTTTCTTT. Amino acids: CSVEGQGATEAFF. The full variable domain, in which reference TRBV29-1 and TRBJ1-1 provide the parts outside the CDR3, is SAVISQKPSRDICQRGTSLTIQCQVDSQVTMMFWYRQQPGQSLTLIATANQGSEATYESGFVIDKFPISRPNLTFSTLTVSNMSPEDSSIYLCSVEGQGATEAFFGQGTRLTVV.

The rearrangement links TRBV7-9 to TRBJ1-2, with D hard to call. Germline CDR1 reads SEHNR; CDR2 reads FQNEAQ (reference sequence). Trimming stripped 4 bases from V and 2 bases from J, with 8 bases between. The CDR3 runs 13 residues. CDR3 sequence: CASSSTSNYGYTF. CDR3 in DNA: TGTGCCAGCAGCTCGACAAGCAACTATGGCTACACCTTC. The entire variable domain, with the rest obtained from reference TRBV7-9 and TRBJ1-2, is as follows: DTGVSQNPRHKITKRGQNVTFRCDPISEHNRLYWYRQTLGQGPEFLTYFQNEAQLEKSRLLSDRFSAERPKGSFSTLEIQRTEQGDSAMYLCASSSTSNYGYTFGSGTRLTVV.

V usage is TRBV3-1 and J usage is TRBJ2-7; D is undetermined. CDR3 size: 14 residues. The V gene lost 0 bases and the J gene lost 1 base, with 7 bases spanning the gap. Germline V lookup: CDR1 LGHDT, CDR2 YNNKEL (reference sequence). The CDR3 nucleotides are TGTGCCAGCAGCCAAGATCTAGTATCCTACGAGCAGTACTTC. Its protein product is CASSQDLVSYEQYF.

The rearrangement uses TRBV29-1 and TRBJ1-3; the D is unclear. The V and J ends lost 5 bases and 0 bases respectively, with 11 bases between them. Germline CDR1 SQVTM, CDR2 ANQGSEA. The CDR3 runs to 14 residues. The CDR3, as DNA: TGCAGCGTTACGTCTCAGAACTCTGGAAACACCATATATTTT. Protein: CSVTSQNSGNTIYF. The whole variable domain, filled in from reference TRBV29-1 and TRBJ1-3, reads SAVISQKPSRDICQRGTSLTIQCQVDSQVTMMFWYRQQPGQSLTLIATANQGSEATYESGFVIDKFPISRPNLTFSTLTVSNMSPEDSSIYLCSVTSQNSGNTIYFGEGSWLTVV.

In its sample, this clonotype was seen many times. The chain combines TRBV5-1 with TRBJ1-3, with D uncertain. This CDR3 region has 16 residues. Germline CDR1 is SGHRS and CDR2 is YFSETQ. The ends were cut back, 0 bases at V and 0 bases at J, with 10 bases in the middle. The CDR3 reads CASSLVAQTSGNTIYF. The DNA of the CDR3 is TGCGCCAGCAGCTTGGTGGCGCAGACCTCTGGAAACACCATATATTTT.

The chain recombines TRBV12-3 or TRBV12-4 with TRBJ2-5; tentative D call: TRBD2 (5 bases). With 5 bases removed from V and 3 bases from J, the gap between germline ends came to 10 bases. The CDR3 length is 13 residues. The CDR3 protein is CASSPRGKETQYF. The CDR3 DNA follows: TGTGCCAGCAGTCCCCGGGGTAAAGAGACCCAGTACTTC.

This clonotype came up many times. The J gene is TRBJ1-4, the V gene TRBV6-6; a weak D match, TRBD1 (6 bases). The germline V and J ends were trimmed by 2 bases and 7 bases, with 17 bases remaining between them. Germline assignment: CDR1 MNHNY and CDR2 SVGAGI (reference sequence). The CDR3 covers 16 residues. DNA for the CDR3: TGTGCCAGCAGTTACGGCACAGGGCCTGAGGGTGAAAAACTGTTTTTT. It is translated as CASSYGTGPEGEKLFF.

The chain is built from TRBV18 and TRBJ2-7; 9 positions agree with TRBD1. The CDR3 loop spans 14 amino acids. V shed 1 base, J shed 9 bases, and the junction held 7 bases outside the gene matches. CDR1 is KGHSH and CDR2 is LQKENI in the germline V gene. DNA of the CDR3: TGTGCCAGCTCACCACAAGGGACAGGGAAGGTGCAGTACTTC. Translation: CASSPQGTGKVQYF.

This clonotype was seen ten or more times. CDR3 residues: CASGTVTTNEKLFF. The CDR3 nucleotides are TGTGCCAGCGGGACCGTCACAACTAATGAAAAACTGTTTTTT. This sequence joins TRBV6-1 and TRBJ1-4; D is possibly TRBD1 (5 bases). This CDR3 contains 14 residues. Trimming removed 8 bases from V and 0 bases from J, with 10 bases in between. Germline CDR1 MNHNS, CDR2 SASEGT.

The chain employs TRBV18 and TRBJ2-2; no firm D call. This CDR3 is 16 amino acids long. V lost 2 bases, J lost 0 bases, and 10 bases lay in between. Germline CDR1 and CDR2: KGHSH and LQKENI. The CDR3 here is CASSPNTAPNTGELFF. In DNA form, the CDR3 reads TGTGCCAGCTCACCAAACACAGCGCCGAACACCGGGGAGCTGTTTTTT.

This sequence joins TRBV6-4 and TRBJ2-1; no reliable D call. With 0 bases removed from V and 3 bases from J, the gap between germline ends came to 9 bases. CDR1 MRHNA and CDR2 SNTAGT come from the germline V gene. This CDR3 region has 15 residues. The CDR3 protein is CASSDSEGSYNEQFF. In DNA form, the CDR3 reads TGTGCCAGCAGTGACTCTGAAGGCAGCTACAATGAGCAGTTCTTC.

In its sample, this clonotype was seen many times. The chain uses TRBV20-1 and TRBJ1-5; no reliable D call. The CDR3 totals 14 residues. CDR1 DFQATT and CDR2 SNEGSKA come from the germline V gene (reference sequence). Trimming took 6 bases from V and 0 from J, leaving 12 bases between them. CDR3 amino acids: CSAHDWGSNQPQHF. The CDR3 region has the DNA TGCAGTGCCCACGATTGGGGTAGCAATCAGCCCCAGCATTTT.

This clonotype showed up just a few times. V is TRBV3-1 and J is TRBJ2-7; possible D gene TRBD2, 5 bases. CDR1 is LGHDT and CDR2 is YNNKEL in the germline V gene (reference sequence). This CDR3 has 14 residues. V gave up 1 base and J gave up 5 bases, with 12 bases separating them. The CDR3 bases are TGTGCCAGCAGCCAAGCGTATCCGGGGAACGAGCAGTACTTC. This gives the protein CASSQAYPGNEQYF.

This clonotype has a handful of counts. The V and J genes are TRBV11-2 and TRBJ1-1; D not certain. The CDR3 loop spans 15 amino acids. Germline values: CDR1 SGHAT, CDR2 FQNNGV. V lost 5 bases to trimming and J lost 4 bases, with 17 bases between them. The CDR3 sequence: CASSDRPPPLTEAFF. The CDR3 bases are TGTGCCAGCAGCGACCGGCCCCCCCCACTCACTGAAGCTTTCTTT.

The genes are TRBV5-4 and TRBJ2-7; D is perhaps TRBD1 (6 bases). V was trimmed by 4 bases and J by 3 bases, leaving 20 bases between them. The CDR3 extends over 16 amino acids. CDR1 and CDR2 from the germline V gene are SGHNT and YYREEE (reference sequence). In DNA, the CDR3 is TGTGCCAGCAGCCACTTGACAGGATGGGCCCACTACGAGCAGTACTTC. Its translation is CASSHLTGWAHYEQYF.

The rearrangement uses TRBV4-1 and TRBJ1-5; D is ambiguous. CDR1 and CDR2 from the germline V gene are MGHRA and YSYEKL. This CDR3 is built from 15 residues. The V gene lost 0 bases and the J gene lost 3 bases, with 9 bases spanning the gap. In DNA form, the CDR3 reads TGCGCCAGCAGCCAAGATCATGGAATCAATCAGCCCCAGCATTTT. As protein: CASSQDHGINQPQHF.

A few counts support this clonotype. The rearrangement uses TRBV12-3 or TRBV12-4 and TRBJ2-3; a weak D match, TRBD2 (5 bases). The CDR3 is 14 residues long. The V end was cut by 6 bases, the J end by 6 bases, with 16 bases between. CDR3 nucleotide sequence: TGTGCCAGCAGCCGCGTTGGAGGTCCCGATACGCAGTATTTT. The encoded protein is CASSRVGGPDTQYF.

The rearrangement links TRBV2 to TRBJ2-3, with 8 bases that match TRBD2. The germline V gene encodes CDR1 SNHLY and CDR2 FYNNEI. J lost 2 bases, V lost 7 bases, and 8 bases had no gene match. The CDR3 has 15 amino acids. The CDR3 here is CASTPSGGYTDTQYF. For the CDR3, the DNA is TGTGCCAGCACCCCGAGCGGGGGATACACAGATACGCAGTATTTT.

This sequence joins TRBV7-9 and TRBJ2-7, with 7 positions matching TRBD2. The CDR3 contains 17 residues. V shed 7 bases, J shed 2 bases, and the junction held 17 bases outside the gene matches. Germline V gene sequence: CDR1 SEHNR, CDR2 FQNEAQ (reference sequence). CDR3 in amino acids: CASNLIVASGYTYEQYF. For the CDR3, the DNA is TGTGCCAGCAACCTTATCGTTGCTAGCGGCTATACCTACGAGCAGTACTTC.

This clonotype was observed a few times. The chain carries TRBV5-1 and TRBJ2-3; 9 bases line up with TRBD1. V lost 4 bases and J lost 5; bases outside the gene matches: 8. In germline, CDR1 is SGHRS, CDR2 YFSETQ. CDR3 length equals 15 residues. The CDR3 DNA reads TGCGCCAGCAGCCCGTCCGGACAGGGGCTAGATACGCAGTATTTT. Translated, it gives CASSPSGQGLDTQYF.

In its sample, this clonotype was seen a few times. The chain's CDR3 is CASRDLFYEQYF. In nucleotides, the CDR3 is TGTGCCAGCAGGGACCTTTTCTACGAGCAGTACTTC. This rearrangement joins TRBV28 to TRBJ2-7; D remains ambiguous. In germline, CDR1 is MDHEN, CDR2 SYDVKM. Trimming took off 6 bases at V and 3 bases at J, with 9 bases between the two ends. This CDR3 comprises 12 residues.

This clonotype has only a few counts. The chain uses TRBV3-1 and TRBJ1-2, with D possibly matching TRBD1 (6 bases). This CDR3 region has 14 residues. Germline V gene sequence: CDR1 LGHDT, CDR2 YNNKEL (reference sequence). V lost 4 bases and J 4 bases, leaving 13 bases between the germline ends. DNA for the CDR3: TGTGCCAGCAGCCTCAGGGGAGGAGGCTATGGCTACACCTTC. It encodes CASSLRGGGYGYTF.

This clonotype was found a few times. The rearrangement joins TRBV11-2 to TRBJ1-3; D is ambiguous. The CDR3 totals 12 residues. The germline V gene encodes CDR1 SGHAT and CDR2 FQNNGV. The V end lost 8 bases, the J end lost 0 bases, and 5 bases lay between the germline ends. The CDR3 DNA reads as TGTGCCAGCGCTGCCTCTGGAAACACCATATATTTT. Amino acid sequence: CASAASGNTIYF.